Each of the 32 T cell receptor beta chains below was sequenced from the same sample in a study of cytomegalovirus exposure and HLA in healthy donors. Data came from immunoSEQ multiplex PCR; TCRdb stores just in-frame clones and leaves some out. The sample contains some 100,000 clones, about nine tenths of which appear only once. Sequencing was performed on PBMCs. These TCRs come from a man between 18 and 35 years old in good health and CMV-seropositive.

The chain joins TRBV18 to TRBJ2-3; 9 bases are shared with TRBD1. V trimming: 4 bases; J trimming: 3 bases; junction bases outside the gene matches: 5. Germline CDR1 reads KGHSH; CDR2 reads LQKENI. There are 15 residues in the CDR3. CDR3 sequence reads: CASSQQGAWTDTQYF. CDR3 DNA: TGTGCCAGCTCACAACAGGGGGCTTGGACAGATACGCAGTATTTT.

As DNA, the CDR3 is TGTGCCACCCAGACAATGAACACTGAAGCTTTCTTT. It is translated as CATQTMNTEAFF. The genes are TRBV6-1 and TRBJ1-1; no clear D. The CDR3 covers 12 residues. Germline CDR1 and CDR2: MNHNS and SASEGT. Trimming took off 10 bases at V and 0 bases at J, with 9 bases between the two ends.

The chain employs TRBV27 and TRBJ2-1; D is unresolved. V lost 4 bases to trimming and J lost 2 bases, with 9 bases between them. CDR1 MNHEY and CDR2 SMNVEV come from the germline V gene (reference sequence). The CDR3 is 14 residues long. The CDR3 DNA reads TGTGCCAGCAGTTCCGGTCTAGCCTACAATGAGCAGTTCTTC. Translating gives CASSSGLAYNEQFF.

The rearrangement joins TRBV4-3 to TRBJ1-2; TRBD1 is a possible D gene (6 bases). The germline V gene has CDR1 LGHNA and CDR2 YSLEER. This CDR3 is 13 amino acids long. Between the trimmed V and J ends, which lost 1 base and 11 bases, there was a span of 14 bases. This CDR3 reads CASSQVSGRGYTF. CDR3 bases: TGCGCCAGCAGCCAAGTGTCAGGGAGGGGGTACACCTTC.

This clone has only one observation. V usage is TRBV21-1 and J usage is TRBJ2-1; TRBD1 was called by the table and not checked on the DNA. TRBV21-1 is described as a pseudogene. The CDR3 length is 15 residues. The CDR3 spells CASKGTGDTYSEQFF. The CDR3 region has the DNA TGTGCCAGCAAGGGGACAGGGGATACCTACAGTGAGCAGTTCTTC.

This clone was seen a single time. The J gene is TRBJ2-7, the V gene TRBV10-3; TRBD1 aligns across 8 bases. The V gene end was trimmed by 4 bases and the J gene end by 5 bases; junction bases not matched to a gene: 10. There are 15 residues in the CDR3. Germline-derived CDR1 and CDR2 are ENHRY and SYGVKD. The CDR3 here is CAISGSGTGRDEQYF. The CDR3 coding sequence is TGTGCCATCAGTGGTTCGGGGACAGGTAGGGACGAGCAGTACTTC.

This clone has only one observation. The V call is TRBV27, the J call TRBJ1-4; 7 nucleotides match TRBD1. Trimming cost V 2 bases and J 7 bases; bases outside gene matches: 4. The germline CDR1 and CDR2 sequences are MNHEY and SMNVEV (reference sequence). The CDR3 is 14 residues long. This chain's CDR3 is CASSLLWDSEKLFF. The CDR3 DNA follows: TGTGCCAGCAGTTTACTGTGGGACAGTGAAAAACTGTTTTTT.

This sequence joins TRBV5-1 and TRBJ1-1, with 8 bases that match TRBD1. The V segment lost 4 bases and the J segment 0 bases; nucleotides outside the gene matches: 5. The germline CDR1 and CDR2 sequences are SGHRS and YFSETQ. The CDR3 is 15 amino acids. CDR3 in DNA: TGCGCCAGCAGCCCCGGACAGGGATTGAACACTGAAGCTTTCTTT. Residues: CASSPGQGLNTEAFF.

CDR3 protein: CAGAGTDTQYF. The DNA for the CDR3 is TGTGCTGGGGCGGGCACAGATACGCAGTATTTT. The chain links TRBV25-1 to TRBJ2-3, with a tentative D call TRBD1 (5 bases). This CDR3 region has 11 residues. Germline CDR1 is MGHDK and CDR2 is SYGVNS.

This sequence joins TRBV29-1 and TRBJ1-1; maybe TRBD1 (6 bases). The CDR3 contains 13 residues. Trimming left V 4 bases short and J 2 bases short, with 11 bases between. Looked up from germline, CDR1 is SQVTM and CDR2 is ANQGSEA. CDR3 nucleotides: TGCAGCGTTGGGGACACCATTAACACTGAAGCTTTCTTT. Protein: CSVGDTINTEAFF.

The V and J genes are TRBV19 and TRBJ1-2; no clear D. Germline CDR1 LNHDA, CDR2 SQIVND (reference sequence). The length of the CDR3 is 14 residues. V gave up 3 bases and J gave up 4 bases, with 12 bases separating them. The CDR3 reads CASSIPAGTYGYTF. The DNA for the CDR3 is TGTGCCAGTAGTATCCCGGCAGGCACCTATGGCTACACCTTC.

The rearrangement uses TRBV2 and TRBJ1-2; 9 bases are shared with TRBD1. CDR3 length: 13 residues. Looked up from germline, CDR1 is SNHLY and CDR2 is FYNNEI. Trimming at V came to 7 bases and at J to 4 bases, leaving 4 bases not matched to a gene. DNA for the CDR3: TGTGCCAGCAAGGGGACAGGGCGCTATGGCTACACCTTC. Translation gives CASKGTGRYGYTF.

The chain couples TRBV11-2 to TRBJ2-6, with TRBD1 identical over 8 bases. J lost 4 bases, V lost 2 bases, and 4 bases had no gene match. The CDR3 totals 16 residues. From germline, CDR1 is SGHAT and CDR2 FQNNGV. CDR3 region: CASSLMTGAGANVLTF. CDR3 nucleotide sequence: TGTGCCAGCAGCTTAATGACAGGGGCAGGGGCCAACGTCCTGACTTTC.

The CDR3 bases are TGTGCCAGCAGCGGTTGGGGTAGGGGCGGCTACGAGCAGTACTTC. Translating it yields CASSGWGRGGYEQYF. The chain employs TRBV6-1 and TRBJ2-7, with D perhaps matching TRBD1 (5 bases). From germline, CDR1 is MNHNS and CDR2 SASEGT. Trimming took off 6 bases at V and 3 bases at J, with 18 bases between the two ends. The CDR3 sequence is 15 residues long.

The V and J genes are TRBV6-5 and TRBJ2-5; the match to TRBD1 covers 10 bases. J was trimmed by 1 base and V by 2 bases; bases with no gene match: 1. Germline lookup yields CDR1 MNHEY and CDR2 SVGAGI. The CDR3 spans 15 residues. The CDR3 DNA reads TGTGCCAGCAGTTACCGGACAGGGGGCCAAGAGACCCAGTACTTC. Its translation is CASSYRTGGQETQYF.

The gene calls are TRBV10-3 and TRBJ1-1; 8 bases are a match to TRBD1. This CDR3 spans 16 amino acids. V lost 3 bases and J lost 5; bases outside the gene matches: 11. Germline values: CDR1 ENHRY, CDR2 SYGVKD. The CDR3 DNA reads as TGTGCCATCAGTGACCCCCGGACAGGGTTGAGAACTGAAGCTTTCTTT. Translating gives CAISDPRTGLRTEAFF.

J is TRBJ1-1 and V is TRBV6-5, with 7 bases matching TRBD1. The junction had 5 bases not matched to a gene; V was cut back by 6 bases and J by 1 base. Germline V gene sequence: CDR1 MNHEY, CDR2 SVGAGI. CDR3 length equals 14 residues. The CDR3 loop is CASRNGQANTEAFF. CDR3 nucleotides: TGTGCCAGCAGAAATGGACAGGCGAACACTGAAGCTTTCTTT.

The V call is TRBV27, the J call TRBJ2-6, with 9 bases matching TRBD1. The CDR3 totals 16 residues. The V gene's germline CDR1 is MNHEY and CDR2 SMNVEV (reference sequence). V was clipped by 8 bases and J by 2 bases; unmatched bases: 7. The CDR3 reads CASRYTGGAGANVLTF. The CDR3 coding sequence is TGTGCCAGCCGTTATACAGGGGGCGCTGGGGCCAACGTCCTGACTTTC.

V is TRBV10-2 and J is TRBJ1-3; no definite D call. The CDR3 has 14 residues. Germline V gene data show CDR1 as WSHSY and CDR2 as SAAADI. V was cut by 8 bases and J by 0 bases, with 11 bases left in between. The CDR3 DNA sequence: TGCGCCAGCGGGCAGCCGTTCTCTGGAAACACCATATATTTT. It is translated as CASGQPFSGNTIYF.

This clone was detected a few times. The chain has TRBV5-6 and TRBJ2-7; TRBD2 might be the D (6 bases). Trimming shortened V by 9 bases and J by 5 bases, and 18 bases separated the two germline ends. CDR3 length: 13 residues. Germline V gene data show CDR1 as SGHDT and CDR2 as YYEEEE. The CDR3, as DNA: TGTGCCACGGCGTACGGGGAGGCCCACGAGCAGTACTTC. It is translated as CATAYGEAHEQYF.

The V gene is TRBV7-2, the J gene TRBJ1-5; 8 nucleotides match TRBD1. Germline V gene lookup returns CDR1 SGHTA and CDR2 FQGNSA. Trimming removed 5 bases from V and 4 bases from J; junction bases left unmatched: 4. The length of the CDR3 is 14 residues. CDR3 sequence: CASSAGQVNQPQHF. The CDR3 nucleotides are TGTGCCAGCAGCGCGGGACAGGTTAATCAGCCCCAGCATTTT.

The chain joins TRBV5-1 to TRBJ2-1; D may be TRBD1 (5 bases). The germline V gene has CDR1 SGHRS and CDR2 YFSETQ. The V gene lost 3 bases and the J gene lost 1 base, with 11 bases spanning the gap. CDR3 length equals 15 residues. CDR3 coding DNA: TGCGCCAGCAGCTCTTACACAGGATCCTACAATGAGCAGTTCTTC. Its translation is CASSSYTGSYNEQFF.

The chain links TRBV5-1 to TRBJ2-2; 13 nucleotides align to TRBD2. The germline V gene has CDR1 SGHRS and CDR2 YFSETQ. The CDR3 runs to 16 residues. Trimming cost V 4 bases and J 7 bases; bases outside gene matches: 7. CDR3 nucleotide sequence: TGCGCCAGCAGCATAGGACTAGCGGGGGTTGACGGGGAGCTGTTTTTT. Residues: CASSIGLAGVDGELFF.

The rearrangement links TRBV7-8 to TRBJ2-7, with TRBD1 as a possible D gene (5 bases). Germline V gene sequence: CDR1 SGHVS, CDR2 FQNEAQ. Between the trimmed V and J ends, which lost 3 bases and 5 bases, there was a span of 17 bases. This CDR3 spans 15 amino acids. Written as DNA, the CDR3 is TGTGCCAGCAGCTTCCTTACACGACAAGGGGACGAGCAGTACTTC. Translation gives CASSFLTRQGDEQYF. The variable domain in full, completed from reference TRBV7-8 and TRBJ2-7, reads GAGVSQSPRYKVAKRGQDVALRCDPISGHVSLFWYQQALGQGPEFLTYFQNEAQLDKSGLPSDRFFAERPEGSVSTLKIQRTQQEDSAVYLCASSFLTRQGDEQYFGPGTRLTVT.

J is TRBJ1-1 and V is TRBV29-1; TRBD1 might be the D (6 bases). The germline V gene has CDR1 SQVTM and CDR2 ANQGSEA. With 4 bases removed from V and 1 base from J, the gap between germline ends came to 10 bases. The CDR3 covers 13 residues. The CDR3 DNA is TGCAGCGTTGCCCAGGGGCAGAACACTGAAGCTTTCTTT. It yields the protein CSVAQGQNTEAFF.

The chain employs TRBV5-1 and TRBJ1-6, with D hard to call. Trimming took 0 bases from V and 2 from J, leaving 9 bases between them. Germline V gives CDR1 SGHRS, CDR2 YFSETQ. The CDR3 has 16 amino acids. CDR3 loop: CASSLEEGTYNSPLHF. The CDR3 DNA reads as TGCGCCAGCAGCTTGGAGGAGGGAACCTATAATTCACCCCTCCACTTT.

The chain carries TRBV6-5 and TRBJ1-1; possible D gene TRBD1, 5 bases. V was trimmed by 10 bases and J by 7 bases, leaving 13 bases between them. Germline CDR1 is MNHEY and CDR2 is SVGAGI. The CDR3 loop spans 11 amino acids. In DNA, the CDR3 is TGTGCCACCTACGGGGGTAATGAAGCTTTCTTT. It yields the protein CATYGGNEAFF.

This clone was seen only a few times. The genes are TRBV5-6 and TRBJ2-7, with unresolved D. Trimming took off 0 bases at V and 5 bases at J, with 9 bases between the two ends. Germline lookup yields CDR1 SGHDT and CDR2 YYEEEE. The CDR3 covers 13 residues. The CDR3, as DNA: TGTGCCAGCAGCTTGGGAGTAAACCACGAGCAGTACTTC. Encoded protein: CASSLGVNHEQYF.

The chain is built from TRBV4-1 and TRBJ2-5; D gene ambiguous. The germline V gene has CDR1 MGHRA and CDR2 YSYEKL. V lost 1 base, J lost 2 bases, and 5 bases lay in between. This CDR3 comprises 13 residues. CDR3 region: CASSQGRQETQYF. Written as DNA, the CDR3 is TGCGCCAGCAGCCAAGGGAGACAAGAGACCCAGTACTTC.

The V call is TRBV2, the J call TRBJ2-7, with 7 nucleotides matching TRBD1. CDR1 SNHLY and CDR2 FYNNEI come from the germline V gene. The CDR3 extends over 15 amino acids. The J segment lost 3 bases and the V segment lost 3 bases, leaving 8 bases of the junction unmatched. Here the CDR3 DNA reads TGTGCCAGCAGTGAGGATGGAACAGGGGTCTACGAGCAGTACTTC. Encoded protein: CASSEDGTGVYEQYF.

V is TRBV10-3 and J is TRBJ1-1; 10 nucleotides line up with TRBD1. Trimming removed 11 bases from V and 1 base from J; junction bases left unmatched: 10. The CDR3 totals 15 residues. Per the germline V gene, CDR1 is ENHRY and CDR2 is SYGVKD. The CDR3, as DNA: TGTGCCGTCCGGACAGGGGGGGAGAAGAACACTGAAGCTTTCTTT. Protein product: CAVRTGGEKNTEAFF.

The V and J genes are TRBV27 and TRBJ1-5; TRBD1 is a possible D gene (6 bases). Germline V gives CDR1 MNHEY, CDR2 SMNVEV (reference sequence). The CDR3 runs 16 residues. Trimming left V 4 bases short and J 7 bases short, with 20 bases between. The CDR3 sequence: CASSSHYGTRVQPQHF. Here the CDR3 DNA reads TGTGCCAGCAGTTCCCACTATGGGACACGGGTGCAGCCCCAGCATTTT.